These 30 T cell receptor beta chains originate from one sample sequenced in a study of blood T cell repertoires in COVID-19. Assay used: immunoSEQ multiplex PCR; TCRdb lists only in-frame clones, some missing. Among about 190,000 clones listed, 75% to 90% were seen once. The sample taken for sequencing was peripheral blood. The source of these receptors is a man between 65 and 80 years old with active or convalescent COVID-19.

This rearrangement joins TRBV20-1 to TRBJ1-6; TRBD1 matches 9 bases. The V and J ends lost 3 bases and 8 bases, in that order; junction bases with no gene match: 8. Germline V lookup: CDR1 DFQATT, CDR2 SNEGSKA (reference sequence). The CDR3 is 15 amino acids. CDR3 sequence reads: CSASIWDREDSPLHF. The CDR3 nucleotides are TGCAGTGCTAGTATATGGGACAGGGAGGATTCACCCCTCCACTTT.

Written as DNA, the CDR3 is TGTGCCTGGAGGGGGGCGCGTGGTGAGCAGTTCTTC. It specifies CAWRGARGEQFF. V and J are TRBV30 and TRBJ2-1, with D perhaps matching TRBD1 (6 bases). Germline V CDR1 and CDR2: GTSNPN, SVGIG (reference sequence). The CDR3 contains 12 residues. V was clipped by 3 bases and J by 9 bases, with 12 bases between them.

V and J are TRBV28 and TRBJ1-5; a possible D gene is TRBD1 (5 bases). Germline V gene lookup returns CDR1 MDHEN and CDR2 SYDVKM. V gave up 10 bases and J gave up 9 bases, with 22 bases separating them. The CDR3 runs to 14 residues. CDR3 DNA sequence: TGTGCCACCCGGGAGGGACCGCGCGTAGGGCCCCAGCATTTT. It specifies CATREGPRVGPQHF. The whole variable domain, remainder taken from reference TRBV28 and TRBJ1-5, is DVKVTQSSRYLVKRTGEKVFLECVQDMDHENMFWYRQDPGLGLRLIYFSYDVKMKEKGDIPEGYSVSREKKERFSLILESASTNQTSMYLCATREGPRVGPQHFGDGTRLSIL.

The chain employs TRBV30 and TRBJ1-3; D uncertain. V was clipped by 0 bases and J by 1 base, with 13 bases between them. Germline CDR1 is GTSNPN and CDR2 is SVGIG (reference sequence). The CDR3 covers 16 residues. The CDR3 here is CAWSVRSRSSGNTIYF. CDR3 in DNA: TGTGCCTGGAGTGTACGGAGTCGGTCTTCTGGAAACACCATATATTTT.

The chain joins TRBV29-1 to TRBJ2-5; 11 nucleotides agree with TRBD2. V lost 5 bases and J lost 5; bases outside the gene matches: 7. This CDR3 spans 14 amino acids. Germline V gene sequence: CDR1 SQVTM, CDR2 ANQGSEA. The CDR3 region has the DNA TGCAGCGTTAGCGTGACTAGCGGGATGGAGACCCAGTACTTC. Translating it yields CSVSVTSGMETQYF. The whole variable domain, filled in from reference TRBV29-1 and TRBJ2-5, reads SAVISQKPSRDICQRGTSLTIQCQVDSQVTMMFWYRQQPGQSLTLIATANQGSEATYESGFVIDKFPISRPNLTFSTLTVSNMSPEDSSIYLCSVSVTSGMETQYFGPGTRLLVL.

The V gene is TRBV10-3, the J gene TRBJ2-2; 10 nucleotides line up with TRBD2. Germline CDR1 ENHRY, CDR2 SYGVKD. Trimming cost V 6 bases and J 4 bases; bases outside gene matches: 2. The CDR3 consists of 14 residues. The CDR3 bases are TGTGCCATCAGCCTAGCGGGGGCCACCGGGGAGCTGTTTTTT. As protein: CAISLAGATGELFF.

The chain carries TRBV19 and TRBJ1-2; D unresolved. Germline-derived CDR1 and CDR2 are LNHDA and SQIVND (reference sequence). This CDR3 is built from 14 residues. Trimming left V 9 bases short and J 6 bases short, with 20 bases between. In DNA form, the CDR3 reads TGTGCCAGCATCCCTCGGGGTGGCGTACATGGCTACACCTTC. This codes for CASIPRGGVHGYTF.

The chain combines TRBV23-1 with TRBJ1-4; D remains unclear. TRBV23-1 is assigned to the ORF class and has an uncertain function. This CDR3 comprises 16 residues. Between the trimmed V and J ends, which lost 6 bases and 3 bases, there was a span of 17 bases. The CDR3 DNA sequence: TGCGCCAGCAGAAGGACTCTCGTGGGGTCTAATGAAAAACTGTTTTTT. Its translation is CASRRTLVGSNEKLFF.

J is TRBJ1-2 and V is TRBV4-3; a weak D match, TRBD1 (6 bases). The CDR3 runs to 15 residues. Germline CDR1 reads LGHNA; CDR2 reads YSLEER. Trimming pared 0 bases from V and 2 bases from J, leaving 10 bases between. The CDR3 DNA follows: TGCGCCAGCAGCCAAGACCTCACAGGGAACTATGGCTACACCTTC. Translating gives CASSQDLTGNYGYTF.

The chain has TRBV7-9 and TRBJ1-3; D is perhaps TRBD1 (6 bases). This CDR3 has 15 amino acids. Trimming shortened V by 4 bases and J by 6 bases, and 16 bases separated the two germline ends. Germline CDR1 reads SEHNR; CDR2 reads FQNEAQ (reference sequence). The CDR3: CASSSITGGPNTIYF. CDR3 nucleotides: TGTGCCAGCAGCTCCATCACGGGGGGGCCAAACACCATATATTTT.

The J gene is TRBJ2-2, the V gene TRBV7-7; D unresolved. The ends were cut back, 7 bases at V and 2 bases at J, with 8 bases in the middle. The germline V gene has CDR1 SSHAT and CDR2 FNYEAQ (reference sequence). CDR3 size: 13 residues. In DNA, the CDR3 is TGTGCCAGCAAACAACCTAACACCGGGGAGCTGTTTTTT. It specifies CASKQPNTGELFF.

The chain links TRBV28 to TRBJ2-5, with a weak D call TRBD1 (6 bases). V shed 1 base and J shed 0 bases, with 9 bases lying between them. The CDR3 totals 15 residues. In germline, CDR1 is MDHEN, CDR2 SYDVKM. The CDR3 here is CASSLFRGYQETQYF. DNA of the CDR3: TGTGCCAGCAGTTTATTCAGGGGATACCAAGAGACCCAGTACTTC.

V usage is TRBV7-2 and J usage is TRBJ2-3; 10 bases map to TRBD1. CDR1 and CDR2 from the germline V gene are SGHTA and FQGNSA. This CDR3 has 15 amino acids. Unmatched junction bases numbered 7, after V lost 4 bases and J lost 6 bases. CDR3 coding DNA: TGTGCCAGCAGCTCCGACAGGGGGCTTTCTGATACGCAGTATTTT. Protein sequence: CASSSDRGLSDTQYF.

V gene TRBV5-1 combines with J gene TRBJ2-3; D might be TRBD2 (5 bases). Germline lookup yields CDR1 SGHRS and CDR2 YFSETQ. Trimming pared 0 bases from V and 1 base from J, leaving 9 bases between. There are 15 residues in the CDR3. Here the CDR3 reads CASSLVAGRTDTQYF. As DNA, the CDR3 is TGCGCCAGCAGCTTGGTGGCGGGTCGCACAGATACGCAGTATTTT.

The rearrangement joins TRBV29-1 to TRBJ2-1; D ambiguous. CDR1 SQVTM and CDR2 ANQGSEA come from the germline V gene. The CDR3 runs 14 residues. Trimming took 5 bases from V and 2 from J, leaving 13 bases between them. CDR3 sequence (DNA): TGCAGCGTTTTCACATATTATCCCTACAATGAGCAGTTCTTC. The encoded protein is CSVFTYYPYNEQFF.

This chain joins TRBV5-1 and TRBJ2-7; TRBD2 might be the D (7 bases). The ends were cut back, 4 bases at V and 3 bases at J, with 20 bases in the middle. In germline, CDR1 is SGHRS, CDR2 YFSETQ. The length of the CDR3 is 16 residues. The CDR3 nucleotides are TGCGCCAGCAGCCCAGCCCCTCCAGGGGAGGGCTACGAGCAGTACTTC. This translates into CASSPAPPGEGYEQYF.

This chain connects TRBV6-5 to TRBJ1-5; TRBD1 agrees at 7 bases. V was clipped by 6 bases and J by 7 bases; unmatched bases: 9. The germline V gene encodes CDR1 MNHEY and CDR2 SVGAGI. The CDR3 has 14 amino acids. CDR3 sequence: CASSPTGRYQPQHF. The CDR3 DNA reads TGTGCCAGCAGCCCGACAGGGAGGTACCAGCCCCAGCATTTT.

The J gene is TRBJ2-2, the V gene TRBV7-2; 9 positions agree with TRBD2. The CDR3 sequence is 16 residues long. V was clipped by 5 bases and J by 1 base; unmatched bases: 5. Germline V gene data show CDR1 as SGHTA and CDR2 as FQGNSA. CDR3 bases: TGTGCCAGCAGCCCGCGAGCGGGGGGGAACACCGGGGAGCTGTTTTTT. This translates into CASSPRAGGNTGELFF. The variable domain in full, completed from reference TRBV7-2 and TRBJ2-2, reads GAGVSQSPSNKVTEKGKDVELRCDPISGHTALYWYRQSLGQGLEFLIYFQGNSAPDKSGLPSDRFSAERTGGSVSTLTIQRTQQEDSAVYLCASSPRAGGNTGELFFGEGSRLTVL.

The V and J genes are TRBV24-1 and TRBJ2-1; no clear D gene. The CDR3 loop spans 14 amino acids. V lost 0 bases, J lost 7 bases, and 9 bases lay in between. CDR1 is KGHDR and CDR2 is SFDVKD in the germline V gene. CDR3 sequence reads: CATSDLYTVNEQFF. CDR3 in DNA: TGTGCCACCAGTGATTTGTATACGGTAAATGAGCAGTTCTTC.

The rearrangement uses TRBV11-2 and TRBJ2-7, with 9 bases lining up with TRBD1. Germline V CDR1 and CDR2: SGHAT, FQNNGV. V lost 1 base to trimming and J lost 5 bases; unmatched junction nucleotides: 9. The CDR3 runs to 16 residues. The CDR3 coding sequence is TGTGCCAGCAGCTTAGGGAGGACAGGGGTATTTCACGAGCAGTACTTC. The encoded protein is CASSLGRTGVFHEQYF.

The rearrangement joins TRBV6-5 to TRBJ1-6; weak D call: TRBD1 (6 bases). CDR3 length: 15 residues. Trimming shortened V by 3 bases and J by 7 bases, and 13 bases separated the two germline ends. CDR1 is MNHEY, CDR2 SVGAGI, per germline. The DNA of the CDR3 is TGTGCCAGCAGTTATGGGGGGGCGCGGAATTCACCCCTCCACTTT. It translates to CASSYGGARNSPLHF.

A few counts support this clone. The chain links TRBV18 to TRBJ2-1; 11 bases align to TRBD2. The CDR3 spans 18 residues. Per the germline V gene, CDR1 is KGHSH and CDR2 is LQKENI. After removal of 4 bases from V and 0 bases from J, the junction contained 8 bases not matched to a gene. The CDR3 sequence: CASSLIAGGTSSYNEQFF. The CDR3 region has the DNA TGTGCCAGCTCACTAATAGCGGGGGGGACAAGCTCCTACAATGAGCAGTTCTTC. Combining the CDR3 with reference TRBV18 and TRBJ2-1 gives the whole variable domain NAGVMQNPRHLVRRRGQEARLRCSPMKGHSHVYWYRQLPEEGLKFMVYLQKENIIDESGMPKERFSAEFPKEGPSILRIQQVVRGDSAAYFCASSLIAGGTSSYNEQFFGPGTRLTVL.

This chain's CDR3 is CASSPGQGTYGYTF. The CDR3 DNA reads as TGTGCCAGCAGCCCGGGACAGGGGACCTATGGCTACACCTTC. The rearrangement joins TRBV3-1 (or the pseudogene TRBV3-2) to TRBJ1-2; 10 nucleotides line up with TRBD1. CDR3 size: 14 residues. V gave up 4 bases and J gave up 4 bases; unmatched junction bases: 3. Germline V lookup: CDR1 LGHDT, CDR2 YNNKEL (reference sequence).

The rearrangement joins TRBV4-3 to TRBJ2-2, with TRBD1 matching 11 bases. V was clipped by 0 bases and J by 6 bases; unmatched bases: 6. From germline, CDR1 is LGHNA and CDR2 YSLEER. This CDR3 comprises 17 residues. The CDR3 region is CASSQDAGQGVSGELFF. The CDR3 DNA sequence: TGCGCCAGCAGCCAAGACGCGGGACAGGGGGTTTCCGGGGAGCTGTTTTTT.

V is TRBV19 and J is TRBJ2-2; D unresolved. The ends were cut back, 4 bases at V and 0 bases at J, with 6 bases in the middle. CDR3 size: 14 residues. Per germline, CDR1 LNHDA and CDR2 SQIVND (reference sequence). The CDR3 sequence is CASSSGANTGELFF. The CDR3 nucleotides are TGTGCCAGTAGTAGCGGAGCGAACACCGGGGAGCTGTTTTTT.

The chain uses TRBV5-5 and TRBJ1-2, with D unclear. Germline V gene sequence: CDR1 SGHKS, CDR2 YYEKEE (reference sequence). The CDR3 is 14 amino acids. Trimming pared 0 bases from V and 4 bases from J, leaving 10 bases between. The DNA for the CDR3 is TGTGCCAGCAGCTTGGGCAGCGAAGCCTATGGCTACACCTTC. Its protein is CASSLGSEAYGYTF.

This chain uses TRBV5-5 with TRBJ1-6, with D possibly TRBD1 on 6 matching bases. V was cut by 6 bases and J by 4 bases, with 17 bases left in between. The CDR3 is 16 amino acids. Germline V gene sequence: CDR1 SGHKS, CDR2 YYEKEE (reference sequence). The CDR3 protein is CASTPVGGVYNSPLHF. CDR3 bases: TGTGCCAGCACCCCGGTAGGGGGGGTTTATAATTCACCCCTCCACTTT.

Note on this clone: Other DNA variants within this sample encode the same CDR3. The chain has TRBV7-9 and TRBJ1-6, with TRBD1 matching 8 bases. With V trimmed by 1 base and J by 7 bases, 3 bases remained unmatched. In germline, CDR1 is SEHNR, CDR2 FQNEAQ (reference sequence). CDR3 length equals 15 residues. CDR3 residues: CASSLGGQANSPLHF. The CDR3 nucleotides are TGTGCCAGCAGCTTAGGGGGACAGGCGAATTCACCCCTCCACTTT.

The chain is built from TRBV7-2 and TRBJ1-2; D is possibly TRBD1 (6 bases). This CDR3 is 14 amino acids long. CDR1 is SGHTA and CDR2 is FQGNSA in the germline V gene. V lost 4 bases and J lost 3, with 12 bases in between. CDR3 region: CASSSWGRDYGYTF. DNA for the CDR3: TGTGCCAGCAGCTCCTGGGGGCGGGACTATGGCTACACCTTC.

This sequence joins TRBV30 and TRBJ2-1; TRBD2 matches 8 bases. The CDR3 extends over 14 amino acids. With 1 base clipped from V and 9 bases from J, the junction kept 8 bases outside the gene matches. Germline CDR1 and CDR2: GTSNPN and SVGIG (reference sequence). CDR3 residues: CAWSGPGLGGEQFF. The CDR3 nucleotides are TGTGCCTGGAGTGGGCCGGGACTAGGGGGTGAGCAGTTCTTC.